This TCR beta chain was recorded in a study of PD-1 blockade in classical Hodgkin lymphoma. Study in general: With a 2-week interval, patients received intravenous nivolumab at 3 mg/kg. Overall study results and limits: Those achieving complete response showed baseline diversity like newly diagnosed patients. By cycle point C4D1, TCR diversity had risen significantly in CD4+ cells (but not CD8+ cells).

Every one of the patients relapsed after autologous stem cell transplantation (brentuximab vedotin exposure was variable). Patients had relapsed/refractory classical Hodgkin lymphoma with complete response, partial response or progressive disease as best response. Trimming took off 4 bases at V and 4 bases at J, with 5 bases between the two ends. The germline V gene encodes CDR1 SGHTA and CDR2 FQGNSA. The CDR3 covers 11 residues. A remark on this clone: Its antigen is currently unknown.

Profiled with immunoSEQ multiplex PCR; TCRdb holds only in-frame clones, not every one. The sample holds some 93,000 clones; around nine tenths are singletons and the top ten take 2.5% to 3%. Source: peripheral blood mononuclear cells (PBMCs), taken at baseline. This TCR came from a human donor with classical Hodgkin lymphoma. The chain recombines TRBV7-2 with TRBJ2-7; D call uncertain. CDR3 protein: CASSSLYEQYF. DNA of the CDR3: TGTGCCAGCAGCTCCTTATACGAGCAGTACTTC.